This T cell receptor beta chain was profiled in a study of tumor-infiltrating lymphocytes in primary liver carcinoma. Study at large: Spanning 30 to 69 years of age, the patients were men and women.

Reverse transcription of roughly 0.5 ug total RNA with a constant-region primer produced TCR beta cDNA. Sequencing libraries for TCR beta derived from three nested multiplex PCR rounds that used slightly modified ARM-PCR. TCRdb reprocessed the multiplex PCR reads with MiXCR, giving one entry per CDR3 protein. The sample yields fewer than 250,000 distinct CDR3 sequences, around four fifths seen once. Regarding this clonotype: One end of the junction is discordant with germline, which a read error may explain.

Taking roughly 20-32 mg of unsorted bulk tissue, the authors co-extracted RNA and DNA. Among the patients, all had chronic HBV infection and none had been treated. For each tumor, five separate regions were sampled. Sequencing was done on a sample of tumor tissue from primary liver carcinoma. The sequence derives from a man in his forties with primary liver carcinoma and hepatitis B virus infection.

The CDR3 nucleotides read TGTGTCAGCATGGACCCTAGCGGGACCTCCTACGAGCAGTACTTC. Translated, it gives CVSMDPSGTSYEQYF. The chain links TRBV6-1 to TRBJ2-7, with TRBD2 matching 9 bases. The CDR3 is 15 amino acids. Germline CDR1 MNHNS, CDR2 SASEGT.